This note documents a single TCR beta chain sequence. Its specificity is unknown. TCRdb's table, derived via immunoSEQ multiplex PCR, lists solely in-frame clones and lacks some. The table includes 740,000 or so clones, around 73% detected once. J lost 5 bases, V lost 2 bases, and 5 bases had no gene match. The CDR3 is made up of 15 amino acids. The germline V gene has CDR1 MDHEN and CDR2 SYDVKM. These data originate in a study of shared clonotypes between healthy human individuals. Overall study findings and caveats: Naive subsets tended to show greater estimated richness than memory subsets. Sequencing depth was a factor that was expected to affect clonotype sharing among donors.

The TCR sequence derives from a woman aged 30 to 39 in good health. Sequences were obtained from memory CD4+ T cells sorted from blood. Sample subset: CD45RA-negative fraction. V is TRBV28 and J is TRBJ2-3; 9 bases line up with TRBD1. The DNA of the CDR3 is TGTGCCAGCAGTTTACCACAGGGGGCGGTAGATACGCAGTATTTT. Its protein is CASSLPQGAVDTQYF. Looking up the rest from reference TRBV28 and TRBJ2-3 gives the full variable domain: DVKVTQSSRYLVKRTGEKVFLECVQDMDHENMFWYRQDPGLGLRLIYFSYDVKMKEKGDIPEGYSVSREKKERFSLILESASTNQTSMYLCASSLPQGAVDTQYFGPGTRLTVL.